The clone carrying this TCR beta chain was seen only once. These data come from a study of cytomegalovirus exposure and HLA in healthy donors. Per germline, CDR1 SGHNT and CDR2 YENEEA. CDR3 length: 15 amino acids. The trim removed 1 base at V and 6 bases at J, leaving 5 bases unmatched. The PCR used 60 Vbeta and 13 Jbeta primers. The repertoire was sequenced with immunoSEQ multiplex PCR; TCRdb's copy has only in-frame clones and lacks some. The table includes about 170,000 clones, roughly 82% detected once. Donors had nominal health at sampling but likely had unrecorded immune exposures. This sequence joins TRBV11-3 and TRBJ2-1; TRBD2 matches at 8 bases. The specimen sequenced was PBMCs. The receptor was derived from a girl between 5 and 17 years old in good health and CMV-seropositive. CDR3 region: CASSLGLASGNEQFF. The CDR3 DNA sequence: TGTGCCAGCAGCTTAGGACTAGCGTCGGGCAATGAGCAGTTCTTC.